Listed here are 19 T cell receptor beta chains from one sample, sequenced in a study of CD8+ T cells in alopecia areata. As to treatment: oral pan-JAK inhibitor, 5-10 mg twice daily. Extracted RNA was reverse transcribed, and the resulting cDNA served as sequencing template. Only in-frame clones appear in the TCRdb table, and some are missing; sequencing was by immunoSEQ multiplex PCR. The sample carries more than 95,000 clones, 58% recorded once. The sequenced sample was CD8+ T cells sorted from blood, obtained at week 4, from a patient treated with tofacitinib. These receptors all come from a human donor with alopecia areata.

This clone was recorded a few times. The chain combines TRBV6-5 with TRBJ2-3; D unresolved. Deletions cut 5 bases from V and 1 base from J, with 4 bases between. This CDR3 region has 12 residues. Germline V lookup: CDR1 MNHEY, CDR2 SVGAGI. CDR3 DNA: TGTGCCAGCAGTCCAGGCACAGATACGCAGTATTTT. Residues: CASSPGTDTQYF.

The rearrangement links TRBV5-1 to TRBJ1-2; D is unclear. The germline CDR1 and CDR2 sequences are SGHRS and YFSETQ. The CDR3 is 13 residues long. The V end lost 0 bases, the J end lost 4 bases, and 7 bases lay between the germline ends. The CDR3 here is CASSLEGGYGYTF. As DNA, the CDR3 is TGCGCCAGCAGCTTGGAGGGCGGCTATGGCTACACCTTC. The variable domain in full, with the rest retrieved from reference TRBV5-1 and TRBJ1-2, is KAGVTQTPRYLIKTRGQQVTLSCSPISGHRSVSWYQQTPGQGLQFLFEYFSETQRNKGNFPGRFSGRQFSNSRSEMNVSTLELGDSALYLCASSLEGGYGYTFGSGTRLTVV.

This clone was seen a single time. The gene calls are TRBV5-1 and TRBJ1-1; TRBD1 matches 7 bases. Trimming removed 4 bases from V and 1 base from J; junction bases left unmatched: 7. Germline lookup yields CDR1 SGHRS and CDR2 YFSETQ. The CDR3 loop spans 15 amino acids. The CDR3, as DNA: TGCGCCAGCAGCACTTCAGACAGGGCGAACACTGAAGCTTTCTTT. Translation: CASSTSDRANTEAFF.

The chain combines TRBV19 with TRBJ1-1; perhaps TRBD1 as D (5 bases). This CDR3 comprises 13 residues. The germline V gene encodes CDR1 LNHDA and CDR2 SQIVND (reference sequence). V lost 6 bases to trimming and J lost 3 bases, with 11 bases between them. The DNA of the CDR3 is TGTGCCAGTAGCCTCTGGGGCGACACTGAAGCTTTCTTT. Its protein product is CASSLWGDTEAFF. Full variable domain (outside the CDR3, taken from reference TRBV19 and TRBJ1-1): DGGITQSPKYLFRKEGQNVTLSCEQNLNHDAMYWYRQDPGQGLRLIYYSQIVNDFQKGDIAEGYSVSREKKESFPLTVTSAQKNPTAFYLCASSLWGDTEAFFGQGTRLTVV.

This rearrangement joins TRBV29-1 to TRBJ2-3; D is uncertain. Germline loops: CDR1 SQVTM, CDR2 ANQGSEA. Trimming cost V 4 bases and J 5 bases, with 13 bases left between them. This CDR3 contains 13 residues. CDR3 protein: CSVATPQGDTQYF. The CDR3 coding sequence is TGCAGCGTTGCGACCCCTCAAGGAGATACGCAGTATTTT.

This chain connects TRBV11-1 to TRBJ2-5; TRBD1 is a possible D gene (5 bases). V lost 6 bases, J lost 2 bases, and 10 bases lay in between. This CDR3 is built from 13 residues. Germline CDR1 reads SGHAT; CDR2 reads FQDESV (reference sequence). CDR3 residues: CASRNRGQETQYF. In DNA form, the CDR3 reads TGTGCCAGCAGAAATAGGGGACAAGAGACCCAGTACTTC.

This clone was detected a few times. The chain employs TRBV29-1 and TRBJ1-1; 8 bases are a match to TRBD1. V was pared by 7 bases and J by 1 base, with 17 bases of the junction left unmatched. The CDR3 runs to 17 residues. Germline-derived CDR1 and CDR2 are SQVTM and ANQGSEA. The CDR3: CSAYRGSEWSQNTEAFF. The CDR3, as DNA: TGCAGCGCGTACAGGGGGTCCGAGTGGAGCCAGAACACTGAAGCTTTCTTT.

CDR3 in amino acids: CASSFAGANYGYTF. Here the CDR3 DNA reads TGTGCCAGCAGTTTTGCGGGAGCTAACTATGGCTACACCTTC. The V gene is TRBV27, the J gene TRBJ1-2, with unresolved D. The CDR3 spans 14 residues. From germline, CDR1 is MNHEY and CDR2 SMNVEV (reference sequence). V was pared by 3 bases and J by 0 bases, with 8 bases between.

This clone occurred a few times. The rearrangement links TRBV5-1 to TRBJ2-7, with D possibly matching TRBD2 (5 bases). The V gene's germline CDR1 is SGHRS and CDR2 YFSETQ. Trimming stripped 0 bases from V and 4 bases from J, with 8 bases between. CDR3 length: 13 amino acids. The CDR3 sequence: CASSLEGLYEQYF. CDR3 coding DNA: TGCGCCAGCAGCTTGGAAGGACTTTACGAGCAGTACTTC.

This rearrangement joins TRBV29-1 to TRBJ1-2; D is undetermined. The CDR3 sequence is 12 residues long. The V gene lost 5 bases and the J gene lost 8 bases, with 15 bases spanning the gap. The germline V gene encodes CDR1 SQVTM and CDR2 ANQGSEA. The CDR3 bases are TGCAGCGTTACCGAGTTGTCGTGGGGCTACACCTTC. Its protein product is CSVTELSWGYTF.

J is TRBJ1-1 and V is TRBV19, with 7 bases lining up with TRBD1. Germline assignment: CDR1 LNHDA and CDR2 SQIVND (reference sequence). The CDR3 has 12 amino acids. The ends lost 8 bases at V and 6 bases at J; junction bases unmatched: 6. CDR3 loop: CASAQGVAEAFF. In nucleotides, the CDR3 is TGTGCCAGTGCGCAGGGGGTGGCTGAAGCTTTCTTT.

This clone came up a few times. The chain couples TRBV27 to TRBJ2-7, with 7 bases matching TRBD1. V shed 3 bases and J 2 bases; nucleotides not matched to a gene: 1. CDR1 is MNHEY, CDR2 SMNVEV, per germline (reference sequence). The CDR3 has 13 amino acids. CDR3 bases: TGTGCCAGCAGTTTCGGACAGGCCTACGAGCAGTACTTC. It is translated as CASSFGQAYEQYF.

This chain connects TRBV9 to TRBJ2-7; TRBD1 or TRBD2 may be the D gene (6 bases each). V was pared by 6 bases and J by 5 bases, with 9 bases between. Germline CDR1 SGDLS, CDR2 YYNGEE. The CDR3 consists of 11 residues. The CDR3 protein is CASMGGNEQYF. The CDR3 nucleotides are TGTGCCAGCATGGGGGGCAACGAGCAGTACTTC.

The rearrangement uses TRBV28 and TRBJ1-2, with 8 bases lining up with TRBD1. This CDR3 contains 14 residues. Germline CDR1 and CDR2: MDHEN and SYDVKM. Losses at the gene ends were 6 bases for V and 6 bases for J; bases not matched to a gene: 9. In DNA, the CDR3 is TGTGCCAGCAGAAAGCAGGGGGCTGAGAATGGCTACACCTTC. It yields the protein CASRKQGAENGYTF.

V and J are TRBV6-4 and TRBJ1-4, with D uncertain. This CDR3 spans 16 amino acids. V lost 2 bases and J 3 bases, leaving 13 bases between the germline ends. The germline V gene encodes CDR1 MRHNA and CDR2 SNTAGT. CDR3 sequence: CASSDTAEGSNEKLFF. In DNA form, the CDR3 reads TGTGCCAGCAGTGACACAGCAGAGGGATCTAATGAAAAACTGTTTTTT.

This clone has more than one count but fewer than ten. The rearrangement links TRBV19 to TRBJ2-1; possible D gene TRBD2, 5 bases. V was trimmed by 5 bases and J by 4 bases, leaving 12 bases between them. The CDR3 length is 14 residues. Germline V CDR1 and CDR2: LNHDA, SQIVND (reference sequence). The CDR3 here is CASSYNGNYNEQFF. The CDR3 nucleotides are TGTGCCAGTAGTTACAACGGGAATTACAATGAGCAGTTCTTC. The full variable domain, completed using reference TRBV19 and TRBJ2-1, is DGGITQSPKYLFRKEGQNVTLSCEQNLNHDAMYWYRQDPGQGLRLIYYSQIVNDFQKGDIAEGYSVSREKKESFPLTVTSAQKNPTAFYLCASSYNGNYNEQFFGPGTRLTVL.

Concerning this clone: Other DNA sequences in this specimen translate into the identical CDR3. CDR3 sequence reads: CASSLTGSYEQYF. The CDR3, as DNA: TGTGCCAGCAGTTTGACGGGATCCTACGAGCAGTACTTC. J is TRBJ2-7 and V is TRBV27; a weak D match, TRBD2 (5 bases). Germline CDR1 MNHEY, CDR2 SMNVEV (reference sequence). The CDR3 has 13 residues. V was cut by 3 bases and J by 1 base, with 7 bases left in between.

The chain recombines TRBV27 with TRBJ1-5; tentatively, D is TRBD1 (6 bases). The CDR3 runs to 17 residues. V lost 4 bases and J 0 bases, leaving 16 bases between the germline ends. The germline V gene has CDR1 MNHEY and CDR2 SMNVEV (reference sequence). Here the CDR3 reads CASSSDRPYYSNQPQHF. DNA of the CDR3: TGTGCCAGCAGTTCAGACAGGCCTTATTATAGCAATCAGCCCCAGCATTTT.

The CDR3 protein is CASSILLSGTSAGELFF. The DNA of the CDR3 is TGTGCCAGCAGTATCCTGCTCTCCGGGACTAGTGCCGGGGAGCTGTTTTTT. V gene TRBV28 combines with J gene TRBJ2-2, with TRBD2 matching 8 bases. This CDR3 region has 17 residues. V lost 5 bases, J lost 6 bases, and 14 bases stayed unmatched. The germline CDR1 and CDR2 sequences are MDHEN and SYDVKM.